This T cell receptor beta chain was captured by sequencing in a study of CD8 T cells in Susac syndrome. The CDR3 is made up of 16 amino acids. Germline values: CDR1 SGHDT, CDR2 YYEEEE. The V gene end was trimmed by 0 bases and the J gene end by 9 bases; junction bases not matched to a gene: 10. Reverse transcription of about 0.45 to 1 ug RNA was carried out with random hexamers. TCRdb redid the calling of the immunoSEQ multiplex PCR reads with MiXCR, one entry per CDR3 protein. The repertoire consists of about 300,000 distinct CDR3 sequences, with about 91% occurring once and the leading ten covering about 0.07%.

This TCR came from a human donor with multiple sclerosis. Sequenced: CD4+ T cells from PBMCs. The chain is built from TRBV5-6 and TRBJ2-1; 9 bases line up with TRBD2. The CDR3 loop reads CASSLVHSGSVAEQFF. CDR3 in DNA: TGTGCCAGCAGCTTGGTTCATAGCGGGAGTGTCGCTGAGCAGTTCTTC.